The count of the clone carrying this TCR beta chain is one. Assignment of participants to cohorts was predicated upon participant-reported clinical history. The junction had 5 bases not matched to a gene; V was cut back by 2 bases and J by 4 bases. Germline CDR1 reads KGHSH; CDR2 reads LQKENI. The CDR3 covers 15 residues. The data belong to a study of blood T cell repertoires in COVID-19. Profiled with immunoSEQ multiplex PCR; TCRdb holds only in-frame clones, not every one. This sample yields about 180,000 clones, of which roughly 83% are seen a single time; about 9.6% belongs to the top ten. Sequenced input: PBMCs or T cells enriched from blood (not recorded which). The chain employs TRBV18 and TRBJ1-1; 9 nucleotides agree with TRBD1. The clonotype originates from a woman aged 25 to 39 who had recovered from COVID-19. The CDR3 DNA follows: TGTGCCAGCTCACCAACAGGGGGCGGAGGCACTGAAGCTTTCTTT. It is translated as CASSPTGGGGTEAFF.